Described below is a single T cell receptor beta chain sequence and its context. Antigen: not known. The sample belongs to a study of Ad26.COV2.S vaccination and SARS-CoV-2 variants. Overall study findings and caveats: Total T cell responses, in the TCR breadth and depth analyses, may have been underestimated.

Sample treatment: around 19 received Ad26.COV2.S at low or high dose, single or two shots; 5 received placebo; per-sample allocation not given. Sampling occurred on day 63 after the first vaccine or placebo injection. Here immunoSEQ multiplex PCR was the method, and the copy in TCRdb shows in-frame clones only, minus some. The repertoire has about 440,000 clones, around 91% of them found once; the top ten carry approximately 4.3%. Trimming took 7 bases from V and 4 from J, leaving 11 bases between them. The CDR3 spans 13 residues. Germline V gives CDR1 SEHNR, CDR2 FQNEAQ (reference sequence). The chain carries TRBV7-9 and TRBJ2-1; perhaps TRBD1 as D (5 bases). The TCR sequence derives from a person between 18 and 60 years old who received the Ad26.COV2.S COVID-19 vaccine or a placebo. The sequencing used peripheral blood, collected in a trial of Ad26.COV2.S vaccine versus placebo. The CDR3: CASNGRAYNEQFF. CDR3 in DNA: TGTGCCAGCAACGGCAGGGCATACAATGAGCAGTTCTTC.